This T cell receptor beta chain stems from a study of T and B cells in COVID-19 patients. Study information: Blood was sampled from COVID-19 patients who were either actively infected or recovered.

Points from the study as a whole: Exclusive to the recovered cohort were some 2,300 TCR clusters, 30 to 40 of them with low generation probability. Clonality of TRB repertoires was high in active COVID-19; recovery brought above-healthy diversity and richness.

CDR3 length: 16 residues. Per germline, CDR1 LGHNA and CDR2 YSLEER. The V and J ends lost 0 bases and 3 bases respectively, with 14 bases between them. Each TRB amplification used roughly 240-550 ng of genomic DNA from blood. Points on this clonotype: Its antigen is currently unknown.

BIOMED2 TRB-A/B primer pools were used in multiplex TRB PCR. One entry per CDR3 protein, called by TCRdb with MiXCR from the multiplex PCR reads. The sample records 7,500 to 9,500 distinct CDR3 sequences, approximately 31% being singletons. The receptor was derived from a human donor who had recovered from COVID-19. What was sequenced was blood. The genes are TRBV4-3 and TRBJ1-2, with D unresolved. CDR3 sequence: CASSQDERPKDYGYTF. Here the CDR3 DNA reads TGCGCCAGCAGCCAAGATGAGAGACCGAAAGACTATGGCTACACCTTC.